These 15 T cell receptor beta chains were sequenced from one sample in a study of blood T cell repertoires in COVID-19. Produced via immunoSEQ multiplex PCR; TCRdb's table is partial and in-frame only. Of roughly 260,000 clones in the sample, about 88% were seen once. Source material: peripheral blood. The origin of the receptors is a woman in her thirties or forties who had recovered from COVID-19.

V usage is TRBV19 and J usage is TRBJ2-3, with TRBD2 as a possible D gene (6 bases). The germline V and J ends were trimmed by 0 bases and 4 bases, with 8 bases remaining between them. CDR1 and CDR2 (germline): LNHDA, SQIVND (reference sequence). The CDR3 totals 14 residues. In DNA form, the CDR3 reads TGTGCCAGTAGTATAGATTCGGGGGCAGATACGCAGTATTTT. It yields the protein CASSIDSGADTQYF.

The chain recombines TRBV4-1 with TRBJ2-7, with TRBD1 matching over 9 bases. The V segment lost 5 bases and the J segment 2 bases; nucleotides outside the gene matches: 10. The CDR3 consists of 16 residues. The germline V gene encodes CDR1 MGHRA and CDR2 YSYEKL. For the CDR3, the DNA is TGCGCCAGCAGCAAGGACCTGACAGGGGGGGCCTACGAGCAGTACTTC. Translation gives CASSKDLTGGAYEQYF.

The genes are TRBV28 and TRBJ1-4; D ambiguous. Trimming cost V 6 bases and J 5 bases, with 16 bases left between them. CDR3 length: 15 residues. CDR1 is MDHEN and CDR2 is SYDVKM in the germline V gene. DNA for the CDR3: TGTGCCAGCAGCCTCCGAGGACGGGGAAATGAAAAACTGTTTTTT. Protein: CASSLRGRGNEKLFF.

This clone was observed a single time. This chain links TRBV6-5 with TRBJ1-2, with D perhaps TRBD1 (6 bases). Trimming pared 2 bases from V and 2 bases from J, leaving 12 bases between. This CDR3 has 15 residues. Germline-derived CDR1 and CDR2 are MNHEY and SVGAGI. CDR3 coding DNA: TGTGCCAGCAGTTACCTGCTGGACAGAAACTATGGCTACACCTTC. Translation gives CASSYLLDRNYGYTF.

The CDR3 DNA follows: TGTGCCAGCAGTTACGGGACTGACTCTGGAAACACCATATATTTT. It codes for CASSYGTDSGNTIYF. This chain uses TRBV6-6 with TRBJ1-3; a possible D gene is TRBD1 (5 bases). V lost 2 bases and J lost 0, with 8 bases in between. CDR3 length: 15 residues. Looked up from germline, CDR1 is MNHNY and CDR2 is SVGAGI (reference sequence).

V and J are TRBV7-3 and TRBJ1-3; D is unclear. The CDR3 is 13 amino acids. Germline V lookup: CDR1 SGHTA, CDR2 FQGTGA. The V end lost 4 bases, the J end lost 3 bases, and 7 bases lay between the germline ends. For the CDR3, the DNA is TGTGCCAGCAGCTCCGCAGTTGGAAACACCATATATTTT. Translating gives CASSSAVGNTIYF.

The V call is TRBV6-5, the J call TRBJ2-1; TRBD1 might be the D (6 bases). The germline gives CDR1 MNHEY, CDR2 SVGAGI. Trimming cost V 3 bases and J 5 bases, with 14 bases left between them. The CDR3 sequence is 15 residues long. The CDR3 protein is CASSYPARGHNEQFF. The CDR3 DNA sequence: TGTGCCAGCAGTTATCCAGCCAGGGGCCACAATGAGCAGTTCTTC.

This clone was seen a handful of times. The gene calls are TRBV5-1 and TRBJ2-3, with D possibly TRBD2 on 5 matching bases. The CDR3 length is 13 residues. Deletions cut 3 bases from V and 0 bases from J, with 5 bases between. Germline V gene sequence: CDR1 SGHRS, CDR2 YFSETQ. CDR3 residues: CASSWTSTDTQYF. The CDR3 DNA is TGCGCCAGCAGCTGGACTAGCACAGATACGCAGTATTTT.

This chain connects TRBV29-1 to TRBJ1-4; 8 bases map to TRBD1. Per the germline V gene, CDR1 is SQVTM and CDR2 is ANQGSEA. The junction had 16 bases not matched to a gene; V was cut back by 7 bases and J by 6 bases. This CDR3 spans 16 amino acids. The CDR3 nucleotides are TGCAGCGCCCGGCTTGCCCCCGGGACAGGAGATGAAAAACTGTTTTTT. It specifies CSARLAPGTGDEKLFF. Full variable domain (missing parts from reference TRBV29-1 and TRBJ1-4): SAVISQKPSRDICQRGTSLTIQCQVDSQVTMMFWYRQQPGQSLTLIATANQGSEATYESGFVIDKFPISRPNLTFSTLTVSNMSPEDSSIYLCSARLAPGTGDEKLFFGSGTQLSVL.

The chain employs TRBV23-1 and TRBJ1-2; D may be TRBD1 (6 bases). TRBV23-1 is given ORF status, its function remaining uncertain. V was pared by 8 bases and J by 4 bases, with 20 bases between. The CDR3 covers 15 residues. CDR3 amino acids: CASGLNLGQFYGYTF. The CDR3 DNA reads TGCGCCAGCGGCCTCAACCTCGGACAGTTCTATGGCTACACCTTC.

The chain combines TRBV5-4 with TRBJ1-2; tentatively, D is TRBD1 (5 bases). The germline V gene encodes CDR1 SGHNT and CDR2 YYREEE (reference sequence). This CDR3 has 13 amino acids. For the CDR3, the DNA is TGTGCGGGCCGGGAGGAGGGGCGCTATGGCTACACCTTC. It yields the protein CAGREEGRYGYTF. Full variable domain (remainder filled in from reference TRBV5-4 and TRBJ1-2): ETGVTQSPTHLIKTRGQQVTLRCSSQSGHNTVSWYQQALGQGPQFIFQYYREEENGRGNFPPRFSGLQFPNYSSELNVNALELDDSALYLCAGREEGRYGYTFGSGTRLTVV.

This chain uses TRBV11-3 with TRBJ1-1; 8 bases map to TRBD1. After removal of 1 base from V and 1 base from J, the junction contained 11 bases not matched to a gene. CDR1 is SGHNT, CDR2 YENEEA, per germline. The CDR3 runs to 18 residues. CDR3 sequence (DNA): TGTGCCAGCAGCTTAGGGCCGGGACAGGCCGCCCCGAACACTGAAGCTTTCTTT. Translating it yields CASSLGPGQAAPNTEAFF. Full variable domain (missing parts from reference TRBV11-3 and TRBJ1-1): EAGVVQSPRYKIIEKKQPVAFWCNPISGHNTLYWYLQNLGQGPELLIRYENEEAVDDSQLPKDRFSAERLKGVDSTLKIQPAELGDSAVYLCASSLGPGQAAPNTEAFFGQGTRLTVV.

The V gene is TRBV25-1, the J gene TRBJ1-4; 8 bases match TRBD1. The germline CDR1 and CDR2 sequences are MGHDK and SYGVNS. V shed 0 bases, J shed 10 bases, and the junction held 10 bases outside the gene matches. The CDR3 extends over 16 amino acids. CDR3 sequence (DNA): TGTGCCAGCAGTGAATATAGTCAGGGGGCCACGGGAAAACTGTTTTTT. This translates into CASSEYSQGATGKLFF.

V and J are TRBV28 and TRBJ2-7; D is perhaps TRBD2 (5 bases). V lost 5 bases and J lost 4, with 30 bases in between. CDR3 length: 19 residues. Germline lookup yields CDR1 MDHEN and CDR2 SYDVKM. The CDR3 is CASSLRGPMAQIGPYEQYF. CDR3 nucleotides: TGTGCCAGCAGTCTTAGAGGGCCTATGGCGCAGATCGGCCCATACGAGCAGTACTTC.

This clone was recorded a few times. This rearrangement joins TRBV11-3 to TRBJ1-1; D call uncertain. V gave up 3 bases and J gave up 8 bases, with 7 bases separating them. The germline V gene has CDR1 SGHNT and CDR2 YENEEA. This CDR3 comprises 11 residues. CDR3 in amino acids: CASSLSSEAFF. Here the CDR3 DNA reads TGTGCCAGCAGCTTGAGTTCCGAAGCTTTCTTT.